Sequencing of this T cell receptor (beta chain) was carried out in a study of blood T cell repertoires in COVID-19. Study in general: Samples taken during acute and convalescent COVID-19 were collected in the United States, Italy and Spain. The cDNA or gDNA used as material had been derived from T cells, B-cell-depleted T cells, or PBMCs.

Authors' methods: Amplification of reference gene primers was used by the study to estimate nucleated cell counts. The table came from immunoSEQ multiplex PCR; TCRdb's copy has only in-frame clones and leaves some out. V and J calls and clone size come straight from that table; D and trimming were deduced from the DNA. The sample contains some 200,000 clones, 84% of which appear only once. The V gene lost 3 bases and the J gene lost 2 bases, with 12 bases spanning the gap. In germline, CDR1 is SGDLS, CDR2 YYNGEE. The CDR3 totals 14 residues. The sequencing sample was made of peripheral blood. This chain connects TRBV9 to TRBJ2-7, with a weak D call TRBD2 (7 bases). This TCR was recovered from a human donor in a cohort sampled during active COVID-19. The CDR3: CASSEGGTPYEQYF. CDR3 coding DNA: TGTGCCAGCAGCGAGGGGGGGACCCCCTACGAGCAGTACTTC.